This TCR beta chain was profiled in a study of blood T cell repertoires in COVID-19. Trimming removed 0 bases at V and 5 bases at J, with 12 bases between. The CDR3 is 16 amino acids. Germline V gene lookup returns CDR1 SGHRS and CDR2 YFSETQ. In the original processing: Reference gene primer amplification gave estimated nucleated cell counts. The data were produced by immunoSEQ multiplex PCR, yet TCRdb's version contains in-frame clones alone and is incomplete. V and J calls and clone size are as listed in that table; D and trimming were resolved from the DNA. The table includes under 250,000 clones, roughly 89% detected once.

The sample comprised peripheral blood. The receptor's source is a woman aged 40 to 55 who had recovered from COVID-19. The rearrangement joins TRBV5-1 to TRBJ1-6; unclear D gene. This CDR3 is CASSLGPSGNNSPLHF. The CDR3 coding sequence is TGCGCCAGCAGCTTGGGACCTTCAGGCAATAATTCACCCCTCCACTTT. Variable domain in full (rest from reference TRBV5-1 and TRBJ1-6): KAGVTQTPRYLIKTRGQQVTLSCSPISGHRSVSWYQQTPGQGLQFLFEYFSETQRNKGNFPGRFSGRQFSNSRSEMNVSTLELGDSALYLCASSLGPSGNNSPLHFGNGTRLTVT.